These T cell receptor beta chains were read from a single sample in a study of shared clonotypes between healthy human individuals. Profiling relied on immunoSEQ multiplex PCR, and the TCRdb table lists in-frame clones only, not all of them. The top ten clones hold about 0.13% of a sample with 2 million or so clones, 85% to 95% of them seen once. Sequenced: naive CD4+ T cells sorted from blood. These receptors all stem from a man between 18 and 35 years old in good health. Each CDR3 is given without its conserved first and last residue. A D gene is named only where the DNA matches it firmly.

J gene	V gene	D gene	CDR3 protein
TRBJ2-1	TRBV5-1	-	ASSYGGYNEQF
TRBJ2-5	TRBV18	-	ASSQRTNSQETQY
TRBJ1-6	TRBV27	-	ASSSSDSPGRNSPLH
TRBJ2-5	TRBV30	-	AWSDETQY
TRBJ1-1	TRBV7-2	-	ASSSQENTEAF
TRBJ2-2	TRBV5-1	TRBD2	ASSLQTSGGNTGELF
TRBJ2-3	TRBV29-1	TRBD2	SVPPGTSGTRADTQY
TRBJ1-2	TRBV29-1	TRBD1	SARTGYGYT
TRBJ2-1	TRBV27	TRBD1	ASTLQGAPPDEQF
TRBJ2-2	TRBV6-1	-	ASSEGGANTGELF
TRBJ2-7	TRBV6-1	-	ASSGHSEQY
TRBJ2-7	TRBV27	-	ASSGQSYEQY
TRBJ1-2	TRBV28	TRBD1	ASSFGQGGGYT
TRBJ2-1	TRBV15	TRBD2	ATSRPGGLAVHEQF
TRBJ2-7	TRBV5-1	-	ASSFEGPYEQY
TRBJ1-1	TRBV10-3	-	AIKRGNTEAF
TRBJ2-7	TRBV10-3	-	AIRGSYEQY
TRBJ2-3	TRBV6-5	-	ASSPRGTRTDTQY
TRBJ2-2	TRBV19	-	ASSIVSGTGELF
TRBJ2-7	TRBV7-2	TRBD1	ASSSNRGLTYEQY
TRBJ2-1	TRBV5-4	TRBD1	ASSPGQGNEQF
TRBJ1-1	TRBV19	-	ASSSQGNTEAF
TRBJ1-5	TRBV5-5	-	ASSLSRDVNQPQH
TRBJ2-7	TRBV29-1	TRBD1	SVEGSGQGIGEQY
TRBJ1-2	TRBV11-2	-	ASSSGRGEGGGYT
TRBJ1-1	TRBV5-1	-	ASSLLAVNTEAF
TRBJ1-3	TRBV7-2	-	ASSLRGYAIY
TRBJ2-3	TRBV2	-	ANRVYNTDTQY
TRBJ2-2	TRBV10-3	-	AIRVRDTTGELF
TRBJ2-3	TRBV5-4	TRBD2	ATGGGVADTQY
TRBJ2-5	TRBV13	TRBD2	ASSSLRGAQETQY
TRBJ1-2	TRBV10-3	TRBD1	ATTGYYGYT
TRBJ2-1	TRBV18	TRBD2	ASSPRWAGGINENEQF
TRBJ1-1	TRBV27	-	ASRITGKQAEAF
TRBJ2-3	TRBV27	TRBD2	ASSYLAVGTDTQY
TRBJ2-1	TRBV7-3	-	ASSLTELAREQF
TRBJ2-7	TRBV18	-	ASSPTFLVEQY
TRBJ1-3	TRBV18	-	ASSGRVASGNTIY
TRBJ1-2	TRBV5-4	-	ASSNYPSHYGYT
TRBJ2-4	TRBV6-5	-	ASSSGTKNIQY
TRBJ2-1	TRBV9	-	ASNHVAGDEQF
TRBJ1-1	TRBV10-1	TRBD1	ASRTGMNTEAF
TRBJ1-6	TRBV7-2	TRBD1	ASRRDPPGTVSHSPLH
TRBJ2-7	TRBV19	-	ASSKQWSSYEQY
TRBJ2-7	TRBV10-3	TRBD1	AISDPWTGDFEQY
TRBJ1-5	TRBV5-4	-	ASSFFGRNQPQH
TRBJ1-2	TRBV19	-	ASIGDNYGYT
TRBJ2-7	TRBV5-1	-	ASSGIGHSEQY
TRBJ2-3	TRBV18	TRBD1	ASSVQGAQDTQY
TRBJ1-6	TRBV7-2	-	ASSARQNINSPLH
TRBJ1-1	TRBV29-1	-	SVHGVSGDLMNTEAF
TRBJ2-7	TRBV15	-	ATSRDSTEQY
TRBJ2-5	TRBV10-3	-	ATTGSVEETQY
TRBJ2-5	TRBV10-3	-	AISDGRQKQETQY
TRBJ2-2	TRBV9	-	ASSVEASVNTGELF
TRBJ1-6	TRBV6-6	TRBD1	ASSRTGENSPLH
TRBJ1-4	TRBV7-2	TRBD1	ASSWVTGTNEKLF
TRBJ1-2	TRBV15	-	ATSTRGGDYGYT
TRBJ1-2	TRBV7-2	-	ASSVASGNYGYT
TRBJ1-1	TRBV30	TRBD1	AWSGTWQGATEAF